A selection of T cell receptor beta chains follows, all from one sample in a study of shared clonotypes between healthy human individuals. Sequenced by immunoSEQ multiplex PCR; TCRdb stores in-frame clones only, minus some. Among 2 million to 3 million clones listed, 90% to 95% were seen once. Material for sequencing was naive CD4+ T cells from PBMCs. The origin of the receptors is a man aged 18 to 29 in good health. Some clones in this sample may be carry-over from other donors' samples. The CDR3 runs from the conserved cysteine through the conserved F or W. A D gene is named only where the DNA matches it firmly. For some rows the clone size is stated as once, few or many, or as a class when expanded; others skip it.

cdr3_aa,cdr3_nt,clone_size,v_call,d_call,j_call
CASSLGLAGGEWWQETQYF,TGTGCCAGCAGCTTGGGGCTAGCGGGAGGGGAATGGTGGCAAGAGACCCAGTACTTC,once,TRBV5-8,TRBD2,TRBJ2-5
CASSLGSTDTQYF,TGTGCCAGCAGTCTTGGGAGCACAGATACGCAGTATTTT,.,TRBV6-5,.,TRBJ2-3
CASMKWTSDNTGELFF,TGTGCCAGTATGAAGTGGACTAGCGATAACACCGGGGAGCTGTTTTTT,.,TRBV19,TRBD2,TRBJ2-2
CASSLINRGSYNEQFF,TGTGCCAGCAGCTTAATTAACAGGGGCTCCTACAATGAGCAGTTCTTC,once,TRBV5-4,TRBD1,TRBJ2-1
CASSPPGQGFSPEAFF,TGTGCCAGCAGCCCCCCGGGACAGGGCTTTTCCCCTGAAGCTTTCTTT,.,TRBV28,TRBD1,TRBJ1-1
CASSGGLATDTQYF,TGCGCCAGCAGTGGTGGACTAGCGACAGATACGCAGTATTTT,.,TRBV10-2,TRBD2,TRBJ2-3
CASSLGTGAYYEQYF,TGTGCCAGCAGCTTGGGGACAGGGGCCTACTACGAGCAGTACTTC,.,TRBV11-1,TRBD1,TRBJ2-7
CASSLGPASNTGELFF,TGTGCCAGCAGCTTGGGTCCAGCTTCGAACACCGGGGAGCTGTTTTTT,.,TRBV5-6,.,TRBJ2-2
CASSTPGLGGDTQYF,TGTGCCAGCAGTACCCCGGGACTAGGGGGAGATACGCAGTATTTT,.,TRBV28,TRBD2,TRBJ2-3
CASSQEGPSGRSAPYEQYF,TGCGCCAGCAGCCAAGAAGGGCCTAGCGGGAGGTCAGCCCCTTACGAGCAGTACTTC,.,TRBV4-1,TRBD2,TRBJ2-7
CATSRQGEAFF,TGTGCCACCAGCAGGCAGGGGGAAGCTTTCTTT,.,TRBV15,.,TRBJ1-1
CASPPRGTNEKLFF,TGTGCCAGCCCGCCCCGGGGAACGAATGAAAAACTGTTTTTT,.,TRBV27,.,TRBJ1-4
CASSFPPGQGPSYEQYF,TGTGCCAGCAGTTTTCCCCCGGGACAGGGACCCTCCTACGAGCAGTACTTC,.,TRBV28,TRBD1,TRBJ2-7
CASSPGQESYNEQFF,TGTGCCAGTAGCCCGGGACAGGAGTCCTACAATGAGCAGTTCTTC,.,TRBV19,TRBD1,TRBJ2-1
CASSNPSGIQETQYF,TGTGCCAGTAGTAATCCTAGCGGGATTCAAGAGACCCAGTACTTC,.,TRBV19,TRBD2,TRBJ2-5
CASSAGVGAATF,TGTGCCAGCAGCGCAGGGGTTGGGGCGGCCACCTTC,.,TRBV11-3,.,TRBJ1-2
CASSKVPGTASNQPQHF,TGTGCCAGCAGCAAAGTCCCCGGGACAGCTAGCAATCAGCCCCAGCATTTT,.,TRBV21-1,.,TRBJ1-5
CASSLGLMNTGELFF,TGCGCCAGCAGCTTGGGACTCATGAACACCGGGGAGCTGTTTTTT,.,TRBV5-1,.,TRBJ2-2
CATREGARRTEAFF,TGTGCCACACGCGAGGGGGCAAGGAGGACTGAAGCTTTCTTT,.,TRBV15,TRBD1,TRBJ1-1
CASSPLNRGNTEAFF,TGTGCCAGCTCACCACTGAACAGGGGGAACACTGAAGCTTTCTTT,.,TRBV18,TRBD1,TRBJ1-1